One TCR beta chain is described in this entry. The data derive from a study of molecular identifiers for immune sequencing clone quantification. MiXCR was run by TCRdb on the PCR reads, yielding one entry per CDR3 protein. The repertoire holds hundreds of thousands of distinct CDR3 sequences, roughly 27% seen once, with roughly 0.83% in the top ten. Germline values: CDR1 SGHVS, CDR2 FQNEAQ. This CDR3 has 16 residues. V was pared by 2 bases and J by 1 base, with 14 bases between. The chain uses TRBV7-8 and TRBJ1-2; no clear D. The specimen sequenced was naive CD8+ T cells from blood, with Jurkat cell RNA spiked in. Documented subset: FACS-sorted CD8+CD4-CCR7+CD45RA+ naive T cells. The receptor's source is a human donor in good health. Some libraries in this study had Jurkat cell RNA spiked in. The CDR3 loop reads CASSLSPTANNYGYTF. The CDR3 DNA is TGTGCCAGCAGCTTATCACCCACGGCCAATAACTATGGCTACACCTTC.